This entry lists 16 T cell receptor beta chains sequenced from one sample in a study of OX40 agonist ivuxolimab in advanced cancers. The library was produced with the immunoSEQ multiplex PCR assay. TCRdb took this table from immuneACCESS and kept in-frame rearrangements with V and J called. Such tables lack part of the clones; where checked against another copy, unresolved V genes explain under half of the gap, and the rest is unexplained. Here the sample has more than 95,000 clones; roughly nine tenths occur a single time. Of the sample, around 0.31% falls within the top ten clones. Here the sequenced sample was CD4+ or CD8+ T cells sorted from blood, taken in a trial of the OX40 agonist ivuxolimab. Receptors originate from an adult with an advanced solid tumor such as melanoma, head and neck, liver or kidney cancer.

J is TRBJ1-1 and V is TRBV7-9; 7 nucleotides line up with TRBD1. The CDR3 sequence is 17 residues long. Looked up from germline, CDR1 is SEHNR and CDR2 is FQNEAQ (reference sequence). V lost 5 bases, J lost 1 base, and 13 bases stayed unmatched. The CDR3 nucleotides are TGTGCCAGCAGCAACGAGGGGGGAGGGGGCCGGAACACTGAAGCTTTCTTT. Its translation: CASSNEGGGGRNTEAFF.

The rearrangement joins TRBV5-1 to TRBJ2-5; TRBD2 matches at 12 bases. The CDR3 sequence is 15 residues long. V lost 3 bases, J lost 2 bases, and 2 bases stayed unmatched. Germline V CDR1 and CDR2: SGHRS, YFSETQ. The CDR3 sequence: CASSSGTSGQETQYF. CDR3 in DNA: TGCGCCAGCAGCTCGGGGACTAGCGGGCAAGAGACCCAGTACTTC.

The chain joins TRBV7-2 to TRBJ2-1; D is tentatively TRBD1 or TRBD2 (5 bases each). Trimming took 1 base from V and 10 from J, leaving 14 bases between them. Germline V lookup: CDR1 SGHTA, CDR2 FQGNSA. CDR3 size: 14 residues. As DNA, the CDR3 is TGTGCCAGCAGCTTAGGTCTAGCCTGGGGGGAGCAGTTCTTC. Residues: CASSLGLAWGEQFF.

The CDR3 here is CASSHRGGNEKLFF. The CDR3 nucleotides are TGTGCCAGCAGTCACAGGGGTGGTAATGAAAAACTGTTTTTT. This sequence joins TRBV25-1 and TRBJ1-4; 7 bases fit TRBD1. Germline V lookup: CDR1 MGHDK, CDR2 SYGVNS. The trim removed 5 bases at V and 4 bases at J, leaving 4 bases unmatched. The CDR3 has 14 amino acids.

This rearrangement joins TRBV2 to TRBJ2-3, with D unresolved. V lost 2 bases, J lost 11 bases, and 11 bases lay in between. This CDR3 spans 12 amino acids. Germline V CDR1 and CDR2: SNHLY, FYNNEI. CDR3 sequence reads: CASSESAILQYF. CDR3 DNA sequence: TGTGCCAGCAGTGAATCCGCTATCCTGCAGTATTTT.

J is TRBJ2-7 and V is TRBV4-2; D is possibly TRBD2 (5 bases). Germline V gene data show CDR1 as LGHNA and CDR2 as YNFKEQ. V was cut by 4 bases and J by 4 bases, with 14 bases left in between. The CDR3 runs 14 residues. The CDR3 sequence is CASSRSVREYEQYF. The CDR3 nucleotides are TGTGCCAGCAGCCGTAGCGTTAGAGAGTACGAGCAGTACTTC.

CDR3 DNA: TGTGCCAGCAGTGATCGACTGGGGATGAACTATGGCTACACCTTC. Translation gives CASSDRLGMNYGYTF. This rearrangement joins TRBV25-1 to TRBJ1-2; D unclear. The V and J ends lost 3 bases and 2 bases respectively, with 13 bases between them. The CDR3 is 15 residues long. The germline gives CDR1 MGHDK, CDR2 SYGVNS.

CDR3 residues: CASSLWTGAQETQYF. The CDR3 DNA is TGTGCCAGCAGCCTATGGACAGGGGCTCAAGAGACCCAGTACTTC. The chain links TRBV7-2 to TRBJ2-5; 9 nucleotides line up with TRBD1. This CDR3 is 15 amino acids long. J was trimmed by 2 bases and V by 5 bases; bases with no gene match: 6. The germline V gene has CDR1 SGHTA and CDR2 FQGNSA.

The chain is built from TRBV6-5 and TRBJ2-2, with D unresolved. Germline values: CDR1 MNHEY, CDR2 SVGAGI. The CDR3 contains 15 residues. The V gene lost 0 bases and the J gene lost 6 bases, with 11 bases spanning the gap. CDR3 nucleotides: TGTGCCAGCAGTTACTCGTTGCCCCGGGCCGGGGAGCTGTTTTTT. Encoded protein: CASSYSLPRAGELFF.

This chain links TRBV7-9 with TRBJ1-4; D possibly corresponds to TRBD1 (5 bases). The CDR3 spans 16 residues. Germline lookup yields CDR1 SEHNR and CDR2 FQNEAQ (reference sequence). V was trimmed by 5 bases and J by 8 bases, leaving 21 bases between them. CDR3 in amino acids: CASSAGIGTLGEKLFF. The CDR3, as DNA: TGTGCCAGCAGCGCGGGTATAGGGACCCTGGGAGAAAAACTGTTTTTT.

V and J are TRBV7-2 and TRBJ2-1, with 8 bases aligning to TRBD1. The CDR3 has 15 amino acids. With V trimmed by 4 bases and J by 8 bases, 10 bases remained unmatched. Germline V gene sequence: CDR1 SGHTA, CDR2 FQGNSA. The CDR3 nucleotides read TGTGCCAGCAGCTCAGACAGGGGCCGAAGGGATGAGCAGTTCTTC. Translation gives CASSSDRGRRDEQFF.

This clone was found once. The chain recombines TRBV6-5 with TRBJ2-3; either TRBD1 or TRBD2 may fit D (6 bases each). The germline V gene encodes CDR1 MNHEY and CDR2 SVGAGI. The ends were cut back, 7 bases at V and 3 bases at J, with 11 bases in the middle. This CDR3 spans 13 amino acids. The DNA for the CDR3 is TGTGCCAGCAAAGAAGGGGGGACAGATACGCAGTATTTT. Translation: CASKEGGTDTQYF.

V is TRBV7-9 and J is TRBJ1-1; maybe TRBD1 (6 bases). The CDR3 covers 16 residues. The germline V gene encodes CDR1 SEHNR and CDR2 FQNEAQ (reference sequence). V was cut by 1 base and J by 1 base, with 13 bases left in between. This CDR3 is CASSLEWGQTNTEAFF. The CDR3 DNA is TGTGCCAGCAGCTTAGAATGGGGGCAGACGAACACTGAAGCTTTCTTT.

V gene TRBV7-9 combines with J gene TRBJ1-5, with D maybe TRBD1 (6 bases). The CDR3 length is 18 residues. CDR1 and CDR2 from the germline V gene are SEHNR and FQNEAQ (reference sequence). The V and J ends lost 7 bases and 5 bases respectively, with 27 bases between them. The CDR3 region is CASNREGGGPRAYQPQHF. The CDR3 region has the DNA TGTGCCAGCAACCGGGAGGGAGGGGGGCCCCGAGCCTATCAGCCCCAGCATTTT.

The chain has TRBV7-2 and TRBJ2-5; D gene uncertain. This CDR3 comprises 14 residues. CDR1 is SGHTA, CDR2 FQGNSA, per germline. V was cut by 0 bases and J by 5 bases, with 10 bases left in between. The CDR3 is CASSLAGSGETQYF. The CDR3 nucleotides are TGTGCCAGCAGCTTAGCGGGCTCTGGGGAGACCCAGTACTTC.

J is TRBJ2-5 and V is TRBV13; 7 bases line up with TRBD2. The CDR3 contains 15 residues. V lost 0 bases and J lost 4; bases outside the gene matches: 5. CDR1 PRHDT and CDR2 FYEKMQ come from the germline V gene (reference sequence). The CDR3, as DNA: TGTGCCAGCAGCTTAGGGGCGGGAGTCCGAGAGACCCAGTACTTC. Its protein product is CASSLGAGVRETQYF. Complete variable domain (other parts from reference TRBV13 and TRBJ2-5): AAGVIQSPRHLIKEKRETATLKCYPIPRHDTVYWYQQGPGQDPQFLISFYEKMQSDKGSIPDRFSAQQFSDYHSELNMSSLELGDSALYFCASSLGAGVRETQYFGPGTRLLVL.